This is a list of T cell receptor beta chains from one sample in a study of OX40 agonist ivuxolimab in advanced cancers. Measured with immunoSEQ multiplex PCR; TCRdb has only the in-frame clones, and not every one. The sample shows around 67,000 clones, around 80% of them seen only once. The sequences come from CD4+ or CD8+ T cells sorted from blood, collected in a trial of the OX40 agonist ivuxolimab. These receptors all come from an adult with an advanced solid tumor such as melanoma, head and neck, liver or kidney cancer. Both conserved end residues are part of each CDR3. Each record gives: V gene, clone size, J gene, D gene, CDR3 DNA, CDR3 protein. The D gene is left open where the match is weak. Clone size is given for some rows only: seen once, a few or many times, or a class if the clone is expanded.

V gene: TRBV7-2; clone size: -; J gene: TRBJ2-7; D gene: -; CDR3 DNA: TGTGCCAGCAGGACAATAGGGGGTACGGATACAGTCTACGAGCAGTACTTC; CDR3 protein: CASRTIGGTDTVYEQYF
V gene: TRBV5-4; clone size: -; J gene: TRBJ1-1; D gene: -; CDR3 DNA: TGTGCCAGCAGCTTAGACGCGGGGCTCACTGAAGCTTTCTTT; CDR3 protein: CASSLDAGLTEAFF
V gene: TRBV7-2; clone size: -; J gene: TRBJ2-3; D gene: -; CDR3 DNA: TGTGCCAGCAGCCCCCCCGGAGCGGCCATCCCGTATTTT; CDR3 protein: CASSPPGAAIPYF
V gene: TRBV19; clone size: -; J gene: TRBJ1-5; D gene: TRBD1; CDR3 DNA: TGTGCCAGTAGTATGGGACAGGGGTTCCAGCCCCAGCATTTT; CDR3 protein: CASSMGQGFQPQHF
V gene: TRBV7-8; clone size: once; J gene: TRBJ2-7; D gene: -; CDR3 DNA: TGTGCCAGCAGCACCCGGTGGGACCCGTTGAGCGAGCAGTACTTC; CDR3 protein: CASSTRWDPLSEQYF
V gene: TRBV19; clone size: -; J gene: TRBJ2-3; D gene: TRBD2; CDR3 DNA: TGTGCCAGTAGCATCGGAGTTGGGGGGCTAGCGGGGGTTCTCACAGATACGCAGTATTTT; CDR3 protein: CASSIGVGGLAGVLTDTQYF
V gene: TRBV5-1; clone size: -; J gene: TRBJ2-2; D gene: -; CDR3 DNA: TGCGCCAGCAGCTTGGCTAGTTACGGGGAGCTGTTTTTT; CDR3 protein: CASSLASYGELFF
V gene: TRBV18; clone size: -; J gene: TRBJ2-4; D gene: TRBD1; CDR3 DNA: TGTGCCAGCTCACGAACCACAGGGGAAGGAGCCAAAAACATTCAGTACTTC; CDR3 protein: CASSRTTGEGAKNIQYF
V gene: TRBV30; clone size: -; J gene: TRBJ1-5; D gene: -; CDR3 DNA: TGTGCCGGATTCTCCGGGGGGCAGACCTATAGCAATCAGCCCCAGCATTTT; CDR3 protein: CAGFSGGQTYSNQPQHF
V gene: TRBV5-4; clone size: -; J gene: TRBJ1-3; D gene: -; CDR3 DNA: TGTGCCAGCAGCTACCAAGGGGGAAACACCATATATTTT; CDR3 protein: CASSYQGGNTIYF